A selection of T cell receptor beta chains follows, all from one sample in a study of blood T cell repertoires in COVID-19. Measured with immunoSEQ multiplex PCR; TCRdb has only the in-frame clones, and not every one. Found here are under 250,000 clones, almost 90% of them singletons; the top ten hold approximately 1.4%. The sequenced material came from peripheral blood. Receptors were obtained from a man older than 75 with acute or convalescent COVID-19. Each CDR3 is given with its conserved first and last residue. The D gene is left open where the match is weak. Size tells how often a clone was seen (once, few, many) or the class of an expanded clone, and some rows leave it out.

V	size	D	J	DNA	CDR3
TRBV5-4	-	-	TRBJ1-2	TGTGCCAGCAGCCGTTCCACAAACTATGGCTACACCTTC	CASSRSTNYGYTF
TRBV11-2	-	-	TRBJ1-2	TGTGCCAGCAGCTTCGGGGGAGTCAACTATGGCTACACCTTC	CASSFGGVNYGYTF
TRBV5-4	few	TRBD2	TRBJ2-7	TGTGCCAGCAGCCTCCGGGAGGCGAGCACCTACGAGCAGTACTTC	CASSLREASTYEQYF
TRBV13	-	TRBD1	TRBJ1-4	TGTGCCAGCAGCCAACGGACAGGGGGCGATGAAAAACTGTTTTTT	CASSQRTGGDEKLFF
TRBV5-4	-	TRBD2	TRBJ2-1	TGTGCCAGCAGCTTGGCTACGGGGGGATCCTACAATGAGCAGTTCTTC	CASSLATGGSYNEQFF
TRBV28	-	TRBD1	TRBJ1-6	TGTGCCAGCAGTCCTCATGGGACAGGGGGCCTCAATTCACCCCTCCACTTT	CASSPHGTGGLNSPLHF
TRBV11-3	few	-	TRBJ1-1	TGTGCCAGCAGCTCCCAGGGCGGTGAAGCTTTCTTT	CASSSQGGEAFF
TRBV7-6	-	-	TRBJ2-5	TGTGCCAGCAGCCCAAACCAGGAGACCCAGTACTTC	CASSPNQETQYF
TRBV2	-	-	TRBJ1-4	TGTGCCAGCGGGGACTTGGGTGCAACTAATGAAAAACTGTTTTTT	CASGDLGATNEKLFF
TRBV4-3	-	-	TRBJ2-7	TGCGCCAGCAGCCAAGGTCTAGGACAAACCTACGAGCAGTACTTC	CASSQGLGQTYEQYF
TRBV9	-	TRBD1	TRBJ1-1	TGTGCCAGCAGCGTAGACCCGATTCCGACAGGGTACACTGAAGCTTTCTTT	CASSVDPIPTGYTEAFF
TRBV18	-	-	TRBJ1-2	TGTGCCAGCTCACCTGGAGGGTGGACTAATGGCTACACCTTC	CASSPGGWTNGYTF
TRBV13	-	TRBD2	TRBJ2-1	TGTGCCAGCAGCTTGGTGGGGGGGAGCTACAATGAGCAGTTCTTC	CASSLVGGSYNEQFF
TRBV9	-	TRBD2	TRBJ2-5	TGTGCCAGCAGCGTTGATGCCCGGGGGGGGCCGGGTCGAACCCAGTACTTC	CASSVDARGGPGRTQYF
TRBV2	-	TRBD1	TRBJ1-1	TGTGCCAGCGGAAGACAGGGGACGAACACTGAAGCTTTCTTT	CASGRQGTNTEAFF
TRBV7-9	-	TRBD1	TRBJ1-1	TGTGCCAGCAGCTCTACAGGGGGAAACACTGAAGCTTTCTTT	CASSSTGGNTEAFF
TRBV29-1	-	TRBD2	TRBJ2-3	TGCAGCGGTAGCGGACTAGCGGGACCCCTTGGCACAGATACGCAGTATTTT	CSGSGLAGPLGTDTQYF
TRBV28	-	-	TRBJ2-7	TGTGCCAGCAGCCTAGGCGGACTCGACTCCTACGAGCAGTACTTC	CASSLGGLDSYEQYF
TRBV7-9	-	-	TRBJ2-2	TGTGCCAGCAGCTTGGCAGGAACGAACACCGGGGAGCTGTTTTTT	CASSLAGTNTGELFF
TRBV7-2	-	-	TRBJ2-7	TGTGCCAGCAGTCGCAGCGCGCTACGAGGCGAGCAGTACTTC	CASSRSALRGEQYF
TRBV18	few	TRBD1	TRBJ1-2	TGTGCCAGCTCACCGGGGACAGGGAAGGATGGCTACACCTTC	CASSPGTGKDGYTF
TRBV7-2	-	-	TRBJ1-2	TGTGCCAGCGGGATTCCTAGCGAGTATGGCTACACCTTC	CASGIPSEYGYTF
TRBV5-4	-	TRBD1	TRBJ2-7	TGTGCCAGCAGCCTGGACAGGGTAGGGGAGCAGTACTTC	CASSLDRVGEQYF
TRBV19	few	-	TRBJ2-7	TGTGCCAGTAGTATACAGGTAATGAACGAGCAGTACTTC	CASSIQVMNEQYF
TRBV6-5	-	TRBD1	TRBJ1-2	TGTGCCAGCAGGTACAGGGGGATGGATGGCTACACCTTC	CASRYRGMDGYTF
TRBV5-8	-	-	TRBJ1-4	TGTGCCAGCAGCTCCCGCAGGATGGCATGGGAAAAACTGTTTTTT	CASSSRRMAWEKLFF
TRBV7-2	-	TRBD1	TRBJ1-1	TGTGCCAGCAGCTCTGGACAGGGTTGGTACACTGAAGCTTTCTTT	CASSSGQGWYTEAFF